This entry lists 3 T cell receptor beta chains sequenced from one sample in a study of T cells in Graves' hyperthyroidism and ophthalmopathy. RNA transcripts gave rise to amplified TCR beta CDR3 regions. Initially, a first-round RT-PCR of the TCR CDR3 employed the HTBI primer set. MiXCR, run by TCRdb on the multiplex PCR reads, gives a single entry per CDR3 protein. The top ten clones hold under 15% of a sample with hundreds of thousands of distinct CDR3 sequences, around 15% of them seen once. The sequencing sample was made of blood. All receptors derive from a woman in her forties or fifties with Graves' ophthalmopathy.

This clonotype was counted ten times or more. The chain carries TRBV29-1 and TRBJ1-1; 7 positions agree with TRBD1. Germline V lookup: CDR1 SQVTM, CDR2 ANQGSEA. CDR3 size: 13 residues. The V gene end was trimmed by 8 bases and the J gene end by 10 bases; junction bases not matched to a gene: 16. CDR3 in DNA: TGCAGCACCCGTACAGGGGAGGGTCTGGGAGCTTTCTTT. Its protein product is CSTRTGEGLGAFF.

This clonotype has ten or more counts. The rearrangement joins TRBV18 to TRBJ2-2; 9 bases align to TRBD2. V shed 0 bases and J 7 bases; nucleotides not matched to a gene: 6. Germline V gives CDR1 KGHSH, CDR2 LQKENI. The CDR3 is made up of 16 amino acids. CDR3 region: CASSPPSGRTDGELFF. In DNA, the CDR3 is TGTGCCAGCTCACCACCAAGCGGGAGGACGGACGGGGAGCTGTTTTTT.

Turning to this clonotype: One base away lies a much larger clone, so this may be a sequencing read error. The CDR3: CASSVGRGSNQPQHF. Here the CDR3 DNA reads TGTGCCAGCAGTGTTGGAAGGGGTAGCAATCAGCCCCAGCATTTT. The chain recombines TRBV6-1 with TRBJ1-5, with D tentatively TRBD1 (5 bases). Trimming shortened V by 4 bases and J by 0 bases, and 10 bases separated the two germline ends. Per germline, CDR1 MNHNS and CDR2 SASEGT. The CDR3 is 15 residues long.